The entry below describes one T cell receptor beta chain. Its antigen remains unidentified. No base quality values were provided; no much bigger clone lies one nucleotide off. This same CDR3 is encoded by further DNA sequences in the sample. Using the deep immunoSEQ assay, TCR CDR3 regions were amplified from genomic DNA by multiplex PCR. Extracted genomic DNA from each cell subset was spread evenly across all wells of several immunoSEQ 96-well plates, with each plate serving as a replicate. For sorted subsets, each replicate PCR was loaded with approximately 200 ng genomic DNA, equivalent to approximately 27,000 T cell genomes. Purified libraries were measured with a Qubit 3.0 fluorometer, size-checked on a Bioanalyzer 2100, and measured again with the KAPA Library Quantification kit. A separate single-read 150-cycle Illumina NextSeq 550 flow cell was used to sequence each immunoSEQ 96-well plate. In the paper's pipeline: Because the immunoSEQ output included only junctional sequences and no quality scores, the filtering could not be the same as the filtering used for full-length reads. Sequences were annotated with PyIR, a Python wrapper for IgBLAST v1.9, and V/J genes and CDR3 were assigned using IMGT germline references. Reads with weak V/J assignments (E-value above 1e-6), missing CDR3, stop codons, out-of-frame junctions, or ambiguous translated residues were removed. V3J clonotypes were defined as sequences sharing an identical inferred V gene, J gene, and CDR3 amino acid sequence. Percentage overlap between repertoires was computed as shared unique clonotypes divided by the size of the smaller repertoire. RTK rarefaction, the Chao1 estimator, and Recon v2.1 estimates of unobserved clonotypes were used to assess repertoire richness. Generation probabilities for all TCRbeta clonotypes obtained by the gDNA method from a handful of donors were computed using OLGA. TCRdb took over this immuneACCESS table, retaining in-frame rearrangements with V and J assigned. Such tables are incomplete; in checked studies, under half of the missing clones stem from an unresolved V gene, and the remainder is unexplained. For V, J and clone size, that table is used; D and trimming come from the DNA. Present in this sample are over a million clones, roughly 74% of which were seen just once. Jointly, the top ten make up 0.61% of the sample.

This sample stems from a study of shared clonotypes between healthy human individuals (TCRdb year 2020). Some background on the complete study: Three men and a couple of women, aged 18 to 49 years, made up the cohort. For each donor, CD4 naive and CD4 memory were each run on three plates, CD8 naive on two plates, and CD8 memory on one plate. Per donor, leukapheresis produced somewhere between about 0.85 and 9.5 billion PBMCs. To increase sequencing depth and limit assay-specific biases, TCR repertoire library preparation and sequencing were carried out by different laboratories using diverse techniques. To estimate repertoire size and how much clonotypes are shared between individuals, the study performed deep sequencing of blood TCR repertoires from a few healthy adults. Overall study outcomes, separate from this receptor: When four donors were compared, the shared fraction of clonotypes was approximately 5% for naive CD4, roughly 3.3% for naive CD8, 2.3% for memory CD4, and around 0.37% for memory CD8. Even with the large sequencing depth, rarefaction of the sorted-subset datasets indicated that sequencing was incomplete. Higher generation probabilities were observed for clonotypes shared by all four sorted-subset donors than for non-shared clonotypes. The small number of donors limited the genetic and exposure-history diversity represented. Naive subsets generally had larger estimated clonotype richness than memory subsets. Sampling was restricted to blood, and TCR repertoires in tissues likely differ from the TCR repertoires found in blood. Pairwise subsampling indicated that sequencing depth was expected to affect the degree of clonotype sharing among donors.

Healthy HIV-negative adults with no recently reported acute infections or vaccinations were included as donors. Every donor was a Caucasian adult residing in Nashville, Tennessee, USA. CD4+ T cells were enriched by magnetic negative selection; naive cells were then positively selected on CD45RA, and the negative fraction formed the memory subset. Blood was obtained by leukapheresis, after which PBMCs were separated by Ficoll-Histopaque density gradient centrifugation and cryopreserved in liquid nitrogen vapor phase. Purity and quantity of every magnetically sorted T cell population were checked by analytical flow cytometry. Genomic DNA was isolated from every sorted fraction and measured by UV absorbance on a Nanodrop 2000c. The CDR3 has 14 amino acids, counting the end cysteine and phenylalanine. Of all the DNA, just the CDR3 is kept, 42 bases in frame from base 1. Per the germline V gene (reference sequence), LNHNV is the CDR1 and YYDKDF is the CDR2. V is reduced by 4 bases and J by 5 bases, leaving a spacing of 14 bases between them.

This clonotype was obtained from a man younger than 35 in good health. Some clones in this sample may be carry-over from other donors' samples. The sample was memory CD4+ T cells from PBMCs. Per the publication, the cell subset or site label means: CD45RA-negative fraction. Rearrangement joined TRBV15 to TRBJ2-5; no D gene call is confident. The CDR3 loop reads CATSNFRVRETQYF. The DNA sequence is TGTGCCACCAGCAATTTCCGGGTCAGGGAGACCCAGTACTTC. With the portions outside the CDR3 filled from the reference TRBV15 and TRBJ2-5 genes, the complete variable region becomes DAMVIQNPRYQVTQFGKPVTLSCSQTLNHNVMYWYQQKSSQAPKLLFHYYDKDFNNEADTPDNFQSRRPNTSFCFLDIRSPGLGDTAMYLCATSNFRVRETQYFGPGTRLLVL.